This entry features one T cell receptor beta chain sequence. The antigen remains unidentified. Here immunoSEQ multiplex PCR was the method, and the copy in TCRdb shows in-frame clones only, minus some. This table has more than 3,000 clones, 60% to 75% appearing once. These data come from a study of immune cell composition in non-small cell lung cancer. Per the germline V gene, CDR1 is SGDLS and CDR2 is YYNGEE. The length of the CDR3 is 18 residues. Trimming at V came to 4 bases and at J to 0 bases, leaving 9 bases not matched to a gene. Study-wide results and caveats: Lung squamous cell carcinoma tumours had significantly higher top 10 clone scores and productive clonality than lung adenocarcinoma. Tumour-associated clones >0.5% occurred in 25% to 40% of adenocarcinomas, approximately 79% of squamous.

The rearrangement links TRBV9 to TRBJ2-3; 12 bases map to TRBD2. The origin of this receptor is a human donor with non-small cell lung cancer. The sequenced material came from lung tumor tissue. As DNA, the CDR3 is TGTGCCAGCAGCCCCCGGCTAGCGGGAGGGGTTAGCACAGATACGCAGTATTTT. Residues: CASSPRLAGGVSTDTQYF.